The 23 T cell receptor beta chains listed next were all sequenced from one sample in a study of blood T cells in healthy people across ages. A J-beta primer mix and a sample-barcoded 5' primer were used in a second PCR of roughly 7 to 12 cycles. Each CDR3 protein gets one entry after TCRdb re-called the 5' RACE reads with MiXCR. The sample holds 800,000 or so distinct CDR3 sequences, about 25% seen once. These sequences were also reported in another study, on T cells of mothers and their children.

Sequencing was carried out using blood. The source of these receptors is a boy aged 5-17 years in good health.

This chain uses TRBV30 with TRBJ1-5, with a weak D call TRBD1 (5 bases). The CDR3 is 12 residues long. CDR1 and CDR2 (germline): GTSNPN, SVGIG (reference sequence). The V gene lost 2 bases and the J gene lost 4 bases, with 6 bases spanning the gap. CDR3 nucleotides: TGTGCCTGGAGTCCAGGGAATCAGCCCCAGCATTTT. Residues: CAWSPGNQPQHF.

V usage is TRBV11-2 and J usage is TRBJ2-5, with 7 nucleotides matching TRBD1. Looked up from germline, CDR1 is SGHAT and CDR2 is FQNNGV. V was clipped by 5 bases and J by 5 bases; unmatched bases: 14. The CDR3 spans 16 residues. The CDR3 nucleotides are TGTGCCAGCAGCCCAAAGACAGGGTATGAGTTCGAGACCCAGTACTTC. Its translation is CASSPKTGYEFETQYF.

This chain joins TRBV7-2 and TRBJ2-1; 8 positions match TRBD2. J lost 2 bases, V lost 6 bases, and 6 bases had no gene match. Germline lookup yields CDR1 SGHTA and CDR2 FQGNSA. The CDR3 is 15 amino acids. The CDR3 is CASRVAGGTYNEQFF. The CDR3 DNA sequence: TGTGCCAGCAGGGTCGCGGGGGGCACCTACAATGAGCAGTTCTTC.

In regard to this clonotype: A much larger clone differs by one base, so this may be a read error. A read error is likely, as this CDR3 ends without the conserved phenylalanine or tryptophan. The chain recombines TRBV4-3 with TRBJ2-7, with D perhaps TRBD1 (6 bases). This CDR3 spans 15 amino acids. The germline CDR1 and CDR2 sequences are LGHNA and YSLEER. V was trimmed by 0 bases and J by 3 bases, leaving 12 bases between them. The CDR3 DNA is TGCGCCAGCAGCCAAGAGACAGGTATCAACTACGAGCAGTACTTG. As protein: CASSQETGINYEQYL.

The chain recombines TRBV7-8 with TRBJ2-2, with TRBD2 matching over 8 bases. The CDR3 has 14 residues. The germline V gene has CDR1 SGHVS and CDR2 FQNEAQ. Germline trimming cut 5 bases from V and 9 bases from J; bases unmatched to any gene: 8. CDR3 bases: TGTGCCAGCAGCATAGGACTAGCTCACCGGGAGCTGTTTTTT. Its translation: CASSIGLAHRELFF. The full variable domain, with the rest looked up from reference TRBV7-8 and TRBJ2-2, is GAGVSQSPRYKVAKRGQDVALRCDPISGHVSLFWYQQALGQGPEFLTYFQNEAQLDKSGLPSDRFFAERPEGSVSTLKIQRTQQEDSAVYLCASSIGLAHRELFFGEGSRLTVL.

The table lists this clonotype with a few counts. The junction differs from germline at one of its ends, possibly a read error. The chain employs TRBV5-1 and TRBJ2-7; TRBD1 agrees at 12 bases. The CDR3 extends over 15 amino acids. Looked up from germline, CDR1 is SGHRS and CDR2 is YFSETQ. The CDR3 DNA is TGCGCCAGCGCCACCGGGACAGGGGGCGCATACGGGCAGTACTTC. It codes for CASATGTGGAYGQYF.

The CDR3 region has the DNA TGCAGTGCGCAGGGAGCGTACGAGCAGTACTTC. As protein: CSAQGAYEQYF. This chain connects TRBV20-1 to TRBJ2-7; D might be TRBD1 or TRBD2, each matching 5 bases. The CDR3 contains 11 residues. Germline V gene sequence: CDR1 DFQATT, CDR2 SNEGSKA (reference sequence). Trimming shortened V by 6 bases and J by 4 bases, and 10 bases separated the two germline ends.

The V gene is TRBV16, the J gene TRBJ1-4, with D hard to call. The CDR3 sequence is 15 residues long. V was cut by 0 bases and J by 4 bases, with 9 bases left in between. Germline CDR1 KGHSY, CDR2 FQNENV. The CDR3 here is CASSQSGQNNEKLFF. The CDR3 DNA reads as TGTGCCAGCAGCCAATCCGGGCAGAATAATGAAAAACTGTTTTTT. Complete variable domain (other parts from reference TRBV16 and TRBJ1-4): GEEVAQTPKHLVRGEGQKAKLYCAPIKGHSYVFWYQQVLKNEFKFLISFQNENVFDETGMPKERFSAKCLPNSPCSLEIQATKLEDSAVYFCASSQSGQNNEKLFFGSGTQLSVL.

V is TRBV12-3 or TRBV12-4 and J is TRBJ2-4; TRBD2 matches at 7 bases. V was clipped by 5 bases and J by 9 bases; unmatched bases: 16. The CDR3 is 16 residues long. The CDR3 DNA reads TGTGCCAGCAGTCCGTTTGTTCAAGGGGAGGGGAGCATTCAGTACTTC. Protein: CASSPFVQGEGSIQYF.

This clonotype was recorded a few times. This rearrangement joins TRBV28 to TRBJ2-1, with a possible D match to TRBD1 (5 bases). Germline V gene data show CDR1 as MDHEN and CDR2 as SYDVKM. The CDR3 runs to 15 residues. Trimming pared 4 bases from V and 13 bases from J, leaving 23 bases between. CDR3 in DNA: TGTGCCAGCAGTTCCCGTTACCGTGGCAGGGAATTACAGTTCTTC. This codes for CASSSRYRGRELQFF.

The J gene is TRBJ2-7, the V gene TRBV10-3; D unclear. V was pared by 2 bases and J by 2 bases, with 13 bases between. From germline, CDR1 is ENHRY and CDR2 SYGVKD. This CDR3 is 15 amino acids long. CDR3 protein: CAISEGQAGTYEQYF. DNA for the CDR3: TGTGCCATCAGTGAGGGGCAGGCTGGGACCTACGAGCAGTACTTC.

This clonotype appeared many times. DNA of the CDR3: TGTGCCAGCAGCTTGCCCCGCGGCGGCTATTCCACTGAAGCTTTCTTT. Translation: CASSLPRGGYSTEAFF. The chain links TRBV5-6 to TRBJ1-1; D gene unclear. Trimming shortened V by 1 base and J by 4 bases, and 17 bases separated the two germline ends. Germline V lookup: CDR1 SGHDT, CDR2 YYEEEE. This CDR3 comprises 16 residues.

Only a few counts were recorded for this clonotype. The chain's CDR3 is CASSLWREKLFF. CDR3 nucleotides: TGTGCCAGCAGCTTATGGCGGGAAAAACTGTTTTTT. The chain recombines TRBV7-9 with TRBJ1-4; D uncertain. The CDR3 length is 12 residues. V was cut by 2 bases and J by 8 bases, with 6 bases left in between. Germline assignment: CDR1 SEHNR and CDR2 FQNEAQ (reference sequence).

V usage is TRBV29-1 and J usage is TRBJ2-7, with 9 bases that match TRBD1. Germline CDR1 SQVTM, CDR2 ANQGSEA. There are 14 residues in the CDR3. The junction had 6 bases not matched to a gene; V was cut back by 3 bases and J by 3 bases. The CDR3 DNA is TGCAGCGTTGAGGTTTTGGACAGGGGCTACGAGCAGTACTTC. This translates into CSVEVLDRGYEQYF.

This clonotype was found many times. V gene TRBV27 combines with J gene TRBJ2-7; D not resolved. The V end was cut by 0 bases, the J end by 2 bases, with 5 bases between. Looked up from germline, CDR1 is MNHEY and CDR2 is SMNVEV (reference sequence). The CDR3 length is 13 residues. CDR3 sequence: CASSLSGPYEQYF. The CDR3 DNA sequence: TGTGCCAGCAGTTTATCCGGCCCCTACGAGCAGTACTTC.

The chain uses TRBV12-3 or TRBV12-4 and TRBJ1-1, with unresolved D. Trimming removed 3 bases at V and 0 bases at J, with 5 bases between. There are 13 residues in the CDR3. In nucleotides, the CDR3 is TGTGCCAGCAGTTTCCGGTTGAACACTGAAGCTTTCTTT. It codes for CASSFRLNTEAFF.

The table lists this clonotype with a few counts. In DNA form, the CDR3 reads TGTGCCTGGAGCGCCGGGACAGGGGGATTCGATGGCTACACCTTC. Encoded protein: CAWSAGTGGFDGYTF. The rearrangement joins TRBV30 to TRBJ1-2, with 11 bases matching TRBD1. The J segment lost 6 bases and the V segment lost 3 bases, leaving 9 bases of the junction unmatched. The CDR3 extends over 15 amino acids. Germline V gives CDR1 GTSNPN, CDR2 SVGIG (reference sequence). Full variable domain (outside the CDR3, taken from reference TRBV30 and TRBJ1-2): SQTIHQWPATLVQPVGSPLSLECTVEGTSNPNLYWYRQAAGRGLQLLFYSVGIGQISSEVPQNLSASRPQDRQFILSSKKLLLSDSGFYLCAWSAGTGGFDGYTFGSGTRLTVV.

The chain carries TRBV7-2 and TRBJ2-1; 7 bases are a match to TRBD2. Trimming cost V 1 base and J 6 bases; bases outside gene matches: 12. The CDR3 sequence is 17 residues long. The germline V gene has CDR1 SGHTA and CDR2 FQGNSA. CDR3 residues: CASSLGGLVGSFNEQFF. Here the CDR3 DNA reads TGTGCCAGCAGCTTAGGCGGACTAGTTGGTTCGTTCAATGAGCAGTTCTTC.

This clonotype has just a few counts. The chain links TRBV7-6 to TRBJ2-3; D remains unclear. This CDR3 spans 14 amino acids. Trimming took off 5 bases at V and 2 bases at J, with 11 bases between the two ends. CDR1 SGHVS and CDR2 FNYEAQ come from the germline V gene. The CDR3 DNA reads TGTGCCAGCAGCGCAGTCGGTCCCACAGATACGCAGTATTTT. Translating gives CASSAVGPTDTQYF.

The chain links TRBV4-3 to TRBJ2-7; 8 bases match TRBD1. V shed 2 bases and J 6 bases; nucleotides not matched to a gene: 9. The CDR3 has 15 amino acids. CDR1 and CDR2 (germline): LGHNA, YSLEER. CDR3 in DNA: TGCGCCAGCAGCCAACGACAGGGGCCTCCGAGCGAGCAGTACTTC. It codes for CASSQRQGPPSEQYF.

The CDR3 region has the DNA TGTGCCAGCAGACCACCGGGACTCGGGGAGTCAAATGAGCAGTTCTTC. It specifies CASRPPGLGESNEQFF. The chain uses TRBV12-3 or TRBV12-4 and TRBJ2-1, with a weak D call TRBD2 (6 bases). This CDR3 has 16 residues. The V end was cut by 6 bases, the J end by 7 bases, with 22 bases between.

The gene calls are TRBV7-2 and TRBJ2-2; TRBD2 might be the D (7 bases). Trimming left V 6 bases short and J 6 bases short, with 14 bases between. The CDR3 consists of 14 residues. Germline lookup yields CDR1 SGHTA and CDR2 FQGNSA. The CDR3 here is CASRGGGTSGELFF. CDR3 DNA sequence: TGTGCCAGCAGGGGCGGGGGCACTTCCGGGGAGCTGTTTTTT.

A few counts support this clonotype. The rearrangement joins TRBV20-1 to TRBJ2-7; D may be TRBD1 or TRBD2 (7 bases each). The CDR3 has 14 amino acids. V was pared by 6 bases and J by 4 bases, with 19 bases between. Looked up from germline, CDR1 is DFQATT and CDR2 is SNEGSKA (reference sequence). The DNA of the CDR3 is TGCAGTGCCGCACAGGGGACTAACCATTACGAGCAGTACTTC. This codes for CSAAQGTNHYEQYF.